The rows below give T cell receptor beta chains drawn from one sample of a study of cytomegalovirus exposure and HLA in healthy donors. Clones were sequenced by immunoSEQ multiplex PCR, and TCRdb holds only the in-frame ones, with some missing. The table has tens of thousands of clones, 65% to 85% seen once; the top ten hold under 2.5%. Sequencing used PBMCs. The source is a man younger than 35 in good health and CMV-seronegative. Each CDR3 is given with its conserved first and last residue. Each record gives: D gene, J gene, V gene, CDR3 DNA, CDR3 protein. D genes are given only for firm matches.

TRBD2,TRBJ2-3,TRBV5-1,TGCGCCAGCAGCTCGCCTGGAGGCTGGCGGGAGGGAGGGCATACGCAGTATTTT,CASSSPGGWREGGHTQYF
NA,TRBJ2-7,TRBV7-6,TGTGCCAGCCTGGGGAGGAATGGCTACGAGCAGTACTTC,CASLGRNGYEQYF
TRBD2,TRBJ2-1,TRBV5-1,TGCGCCAGCAGCCCGGGAAGAAGCGGGAGCTCCTACAATGAGCAGTTCTTC,CASSPGRSGSSYNEQFF
TRBD1,TRBJ2-2,TRBV5-1,TGCGCCAGCAGCTTGGTGGGACAGTTCACCGGGGAGCTGTTTTTT,CASSLVGQFTGELFF
NA,TRBJ1-1,TRBV27,TGTGCCAGCAGTCCCCTCTGGGGGGGGCGAACTGAAGCTTTCTTT,CASSPLWGGRTEAFF
TRBD1,TRBJ1-1,TRBV27,TGTGCCAGCAGCTCAGCCACAGGGGTAAGCACTGAAGCTTTCTTT,CASSSATGVSTEAFF
NA,TRBJ1-1,TRBV9,TGTGCCAGCAGCGAGGTGGGGGCCGGTGAAGCTTTCTTT,CASSEVGAGEAFF
TRBD2,TRBJ2-3,TRBV7-3,TGTGCCAGCAGCCTTTTGGGGGGGACTAGCACAGATACGCAGTATTTT,CASSLLGGTSTDTQYF
NA,TRBJ2-7,TRBV6-1,TGTGCCAGCCTTACAGGGATCTACGAGCAGTACTTC,CASLTGIYEQYF
TRBD1,TRBJ1-4,TRBV5-1,TGCGCCAGCGGTGGACAGGGGGAAAAACTGTTTTTT,CASGGQGEKLFF
TRBD2,TRBJ2-2,TRBV29-1,TGCAGCGTTGGGACTAGCGGGAGTGGGGAGCTGTTTTTT,CSVGTSGSGELFF
TRBD1,TRBJ2-6,TRBV5-1,TGCGCCAGCAGCTTGGGGTTATCCAGGGGGCCTAGCTCTGGGGCCAACGTCCTGACTTTC,CASSLGLSRGPSSGANVLTF
TRBD2,TRBJ2-7,TRBV4-3,TGCGCCAGCAGCCAGAATCGACTAGCTTTCTACGAGCAGTACTTC,CASSQNRLAFYEQYF
TRBD1,TRBJ1-2,TRBV14,TGTGCCAGCAGCCCCCCGGACAGGAGCGTGGACTATGGCTACACCTTC,CASSPPDRSVDYGYTF
TRBD1,TRBJ1-2,TRBV5-1,TGCGCCAGCAGCTTGACAGGGGTAGGGCAATCTGGCTACACCTTC,CASSLTGVGQSGYTF
NA,TRBJ2-7,TRBV5-6,TGTGCCAGCAGCTTGACGGGAGAGGTGTACGAGCAGTCCTTC,CASSLTGEVYEQSF
TRBD1,TRBJ1-6,TRBV10-3,TGTGCCATCAATAGTCAGGGGGCTAATTCACCCCTCCACTTT,CAINSQGANSPLHF
NA,TRBJ2-2,TRBV7-9,TGTGCCAGCAGCTTGACAACCGGCACCGGGGAGCTGTTTTTT,CASSLTTGTGELFF
NA,TRBJ1-2,TRBV30,TGTGCCTGGAGAGAGTACAGGACTATTACCAATAACTATGGCTACACCTTC,CAWREYRTITNNYGYTF
TRBD1,TRBJ2-7,TRBV5-1,TGCGCCAGCAGCGTCGGACAGGGGGCCTACGAGCAGTACTTC,CASSVGQGAYEQYF
NA,TRBJ1-1,TRBV30,TGTGCCTGGAGTGTCCTGGGTTTCGGGACTGAAGCTTTCTTT,CAWSVLGFGTEAFF
NA,TRBJ1-3,TRBV5-1,TGCGCCAGCAGCTTGGCCGGACAGACCTCAGCCATATATTTT,CASSLAGQTSAIYF